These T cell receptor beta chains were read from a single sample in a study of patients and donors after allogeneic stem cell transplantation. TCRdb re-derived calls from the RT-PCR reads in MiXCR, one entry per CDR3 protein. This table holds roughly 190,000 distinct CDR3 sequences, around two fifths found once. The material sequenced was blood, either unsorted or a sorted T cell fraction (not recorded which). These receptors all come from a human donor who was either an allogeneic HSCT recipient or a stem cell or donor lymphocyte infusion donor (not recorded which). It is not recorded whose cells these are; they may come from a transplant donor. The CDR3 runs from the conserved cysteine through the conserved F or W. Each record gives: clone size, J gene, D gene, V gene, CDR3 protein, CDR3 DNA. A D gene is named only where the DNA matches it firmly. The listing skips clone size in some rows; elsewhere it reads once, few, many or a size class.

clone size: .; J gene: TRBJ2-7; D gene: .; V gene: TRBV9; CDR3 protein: CASSVGGPGYEQYF; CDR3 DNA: TGTGCCAGCAGCGTAGGGGGGCCTGGTTACGAGCAGTACTTC
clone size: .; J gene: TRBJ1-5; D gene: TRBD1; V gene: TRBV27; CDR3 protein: CASSPRTGQPQHF; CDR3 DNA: TGTGCCAGCAGTCCGCGGACAGGGCAGCCCCAGCATTTT
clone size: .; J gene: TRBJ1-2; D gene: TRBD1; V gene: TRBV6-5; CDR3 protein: CASSQDRGLSGYTF; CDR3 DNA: TGTGCCAGCAGTCAGGACAGGGGATTGAGCGGCTACACCTTC
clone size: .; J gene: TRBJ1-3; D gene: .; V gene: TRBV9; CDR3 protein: CASSAPGTTGNTIYF; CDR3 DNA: TGTGCCAGCAGCGCGCCCGGGACAACTGGAAACACCATATATTTT
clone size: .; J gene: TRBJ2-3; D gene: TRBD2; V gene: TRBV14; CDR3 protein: CASSQDSRASGKFTDTQYF; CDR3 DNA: TGTGCCAGCAGCCAAGATTCAAGGGCTAGCGGGAAGTTCACAGATACGCAGTATTTT
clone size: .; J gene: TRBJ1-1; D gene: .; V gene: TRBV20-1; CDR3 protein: CSARDRGREGAEAFF; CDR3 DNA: TGCAGTGCTAGAGATAGGGGCAGGGAAGGCGCTGAAGCTTTCTTT
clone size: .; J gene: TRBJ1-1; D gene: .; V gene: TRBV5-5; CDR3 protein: CASRGKPMNTEAFF; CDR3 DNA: TGTGCCAGCAGGGGTAAACCGATGAACACTGAAGCTTTCTTT
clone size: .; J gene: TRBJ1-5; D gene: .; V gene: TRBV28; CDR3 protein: CASSSSGPNNQPQHF; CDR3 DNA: TGTGCCAGCAGTTCCTCCGGACCGAACAATCAGCCCCAGCATTTT
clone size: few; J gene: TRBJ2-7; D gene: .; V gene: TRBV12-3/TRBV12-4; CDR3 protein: CASSGLGTYEQYF; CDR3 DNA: TGTGCCAGCAGTGGGTTGGGAACCTACGAGCAGTACTTC
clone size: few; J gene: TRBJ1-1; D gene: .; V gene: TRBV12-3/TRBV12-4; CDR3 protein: CASSIRGLLRAFF; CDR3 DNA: TGTGCCAGCAGTATACGGGGCCTCCTGAGGGCTTTCTTT
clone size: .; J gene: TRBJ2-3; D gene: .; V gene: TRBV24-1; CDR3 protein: CATSRDGPTDTQYF; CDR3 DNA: TGTGCCACCAGTCGGGACGGCCCGACAGATACGCAGTATTTT
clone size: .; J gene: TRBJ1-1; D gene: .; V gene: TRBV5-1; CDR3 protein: CASSLEGVPTEAFF; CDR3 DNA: TGCGCCAGCAGCTTGGAAGGAGTCCCCACTGAAGCTTTCTTT
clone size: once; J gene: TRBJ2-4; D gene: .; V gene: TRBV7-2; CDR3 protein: CASSLQLAKNIQYF; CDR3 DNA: TGTGCCAGCAGCTTACAATTAGCCAAAAACATTCAGTACTTC
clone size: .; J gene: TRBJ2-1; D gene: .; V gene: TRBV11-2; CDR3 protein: CASRPVGTSSYNEQFF; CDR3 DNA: TGTGCCAGCAGACCCGTCGGGACTTCCTCCTACAATGAGCAGTTCTTC
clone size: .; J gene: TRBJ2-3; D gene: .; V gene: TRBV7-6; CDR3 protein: CATAKGGDTQYF; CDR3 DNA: TGTGCCACCGCTAAAGGGGGGGATACGCAGTATTTT
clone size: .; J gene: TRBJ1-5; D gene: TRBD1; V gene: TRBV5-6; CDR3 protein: CASSSQGALQPQHF; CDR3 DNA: TGTGCCAGCAGCTCACAGGGGGCACTTCAGCCCCAGCATTTT
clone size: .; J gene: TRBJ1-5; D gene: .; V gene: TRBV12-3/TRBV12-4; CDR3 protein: CASSLIQGQPQHF; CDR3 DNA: TGTGCCAGCAGTTTAATACAGGGTCAGCCCCAGCATTTT
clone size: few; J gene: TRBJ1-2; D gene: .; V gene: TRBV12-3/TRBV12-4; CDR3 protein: CASSLARLRSYTF; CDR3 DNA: TGTGCCAGCAGCCTGGCTCGGTTGAGGAGCTACACCTTC
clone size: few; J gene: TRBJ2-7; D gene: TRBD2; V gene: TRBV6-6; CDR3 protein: CASSYTTSGSYEQYF; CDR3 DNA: TGTGCCAGCAGTTACACCACTAGCGGATCCTACGAGCAGTACTTC
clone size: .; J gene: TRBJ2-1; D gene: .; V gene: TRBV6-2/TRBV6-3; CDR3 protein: CASSSQTGLSYNEQFF; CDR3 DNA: TGTGCCAGCAGTTCTCAGACAGGACTCTCCTACAATGAGCAGTTCTTC
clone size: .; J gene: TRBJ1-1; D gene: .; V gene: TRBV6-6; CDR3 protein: CASRVTGNSEAFF; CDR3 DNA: TGTGCCAGCAGAGTGACAGGCAACTCTGAAGCTTTCTTT
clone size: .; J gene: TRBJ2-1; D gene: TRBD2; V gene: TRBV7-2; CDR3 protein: CASSFTSGIRGEQFF; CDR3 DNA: TGTGCCAGCAGCTTCACTAGCGGGATACGCGGTGAGCAGTTCTTC
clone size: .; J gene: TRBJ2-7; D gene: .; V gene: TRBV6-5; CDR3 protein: CASSDGHNYEQYF; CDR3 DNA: TGTGCCAGCAGCGACGGACATAACTACGAGCAGTACTTC
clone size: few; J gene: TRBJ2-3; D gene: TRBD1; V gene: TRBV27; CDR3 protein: CASSSGTGTDTQYF; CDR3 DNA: TGTGCCAGCAGTTCCGGGACAGGCACAGATACGCAGTATTTT